Below are 28 T cell receptor beta chains sequenced from a single sample in a study of blood T cell repertoires in COVID-19. The assay was immunoSEQ multiplex PCR, and TCRdb's table has in-frame clones only and misses some. The repertoire holds over 140,000 clones, roughly four fifths seen once, with 4% in the top ten. Material: peripheral blood. These receptors came from an older woman with acute or convalescent COVID-19.

The V and J genes are TRBV2 and TRBJ2-5, with 11 bases fitting TRBD2. There are 16 residues in the CDR3. The J segment lost 2 bases and the V segment lost 6 bases, leaving 8 bases of the junction unmatched. Germline loops: CDR1 SNHLY, CDR2 FYNNEI. DNA for the CDR3: TGTGCCAGCAGGATCTGGCTAGCGGGGGGACAAGAGACCCAGTACTTC. Its protein product is CASRIWLAGGQETQYF.

This clone was detected only a few times. The gene calls are TRBV15 and TRBJ2-1, with D possibly matching TRBD2 (5 bases). CDR1 is LNHNV and CDR2 is YYDKDF in the germline V gene (reference sequence). The CDR3 is made up of 21 amino acids. Between the trimmed V and J ends, which lost 1 base and 1 base, there was a span of 26 bases. The CDR3, as DNA: TGTGCCACCAGCAGAGTTCCGACGAACGTAGCGCCGCTCCCTTCCTACAATGAGCAGTTCTTC. Translating it yields CATSRVPTNVAPLPSYNEQFF. Complete variable domain (other parts from reference TRBV15 and TRBJ2-1): DAMVIQNPRYQVTQFGKPVTLSCSQTLNHNVMYWYQQKSSQAPKLLFHYYDKDFNNEADTPDNFQSRRPNTSFCFLDIRSPGLGDTAMYLCATSRVPTNVAPLPSYNEQFFGPGTRLTVL.

This chain links TRBV28 with TRBJ1-4; 9 bases agree with TRBD1. The V gene's germline CDR1 is MDHEN and CDR2 SYDVKM. This CDR3 spans 16 amino acids. DNA of the CDR3: TGTGCGGCAACTGAAGTCGGGACAGGGCTCGGTGAAAAACTGTTTTTT. Its translation: CAATEVGTGLGEKLFF.

V and J are TRBV24-1 and TRBJ1-2; D may be TRBD1 (5 bases). The CDR3 spans 14 residues. Trimming pared 4 bases from V and 2 bases from J, leaving 10 bases between. Germline lookup yields CDR1 KGHDR and CDR2 SFDVKD. The CDR3 spells CATSDPDRNYGYTF. Written as DNA, the CDR3 is TGTGCCACCAGTGACCCCGACAGAAACTATGGCTACACCTTC.

The chain links TRBV27 to TRBJ2-2; the D is unclear. With 4 bases removed from V and 4 bases from J, the gap between germline ends came to 4 bases. Germline V gene lookup returns CDR1 MNHEY and CDR2 SMNVEV (reference sequence). This CDR3 contains 12 residues. This CDR3 is CASSSVTGELFF. In nucleotides, the CDR3 is TGTGCCAGCAGTTCGGTCACCGGGGAGCTGTTTTTT.

The rearrangement links TRBV29-1 to TRBJ2-5; 7 bases are a match to TRBD1. Trimming at V came to 8 bases and at J to 1 base, leaving 7 bases not matched to a gene. The CDR3 is 13 residues long. Germline V gene sequence: CDR1 SQVTM, CDR2 ANQGSEA. The CDR3, as DNA: TGCAGCCATGAGACAGGGCCCCAAGAGACCCAGTACTTC. It encodes CSHETGPQETQYF.

The J gene is TRBJ2-1, the V gene TRBV5-4, with 9 bases lining up with TRBD2. The germline CDR1 and CDR2 sequences are SGHNT and YYREEE (reference sequence). CDR3 length: 16 amino acids. Trimming at V came to 2 bases and at J to 2 bases, leaving 5 bases not matched to a gene. The CDR3 region is CASSLGASGTYNEQFF. CDR3 coding DNA: TGTGCCAGCAGCTTAGGGGCTAGCGGGACCTACAATGAGCAGTTCTTC.

The V and J genes are TRBV4-3 and TRBJ2-1; TRBD2 matches at 9 bases. CDR3 length equals 16 residues. Germline trimming cut 3 bases from V and 8 bases from J; bases unmatched to any gene: 11. The V gene's germline CDR1 is LGHNA and CDR2 YSLEER. CDR3 loop: CASSQLRTSVGHEQFF. The DNA for the CDR3 is TGCGCCAGCAGCCAGCTCCGGACTAGCGTGGGGCATGAGCAGTTCTTC.

This clone has only a few counts. The chain uses TRBV30 and TRBJ2-1; a weak D match, TRBD2 (6 bases). This CDR3 spans 11 amino acids. V was pared by 4 bases and J by 8 bases, with 9 bases between. The germline V gene has CDR1 GTSNPN and CDR2 SVGIG (reference sequence). CDR3: CAWMGGYEQFF. The CDR3 DNA reads as TGTGCCTGGATGGGAGGCTATGAGCAGTTCTTC.

The genes are TRBV28 and TRBJ2-1; no reliable D call. CDR3 length equals 13 residues. The V and J ends lost 1 base and 3 bases respectively, with 4 bases between them. CDR1 is MDHEN, CDR2 SYDVKM, per germline. DNA for the CDR3: TGTGCCAGCAGTTTATACAGCTACAATGAGCAGTTCTTC. Encoded protein: CASSLYSYNEQFF. Full variable domain (missing parts from reference TRBV28 and TRBJ2-1): DVKVTQSSRYLVKRTGEKVFLECVQDMDHENMFWYRQDPGLGLRLIYFSYDVKMKEKGDIPEGYSVSREKKERFSLILESASTNQTSMYLCASSLYSYNEQFFGPGTRLTVL.

The chain uses TRBV5-3 and TRBJ1-5; D gene ambiguous. TRBV5-3 is given ORF status, its function remaining uncertain. Trimming took 3 bases from V and 9 from J, leaving 13 bases between them. This CDR3 comprises 13 residues. CDR3 amino acids: CARSYGGSWPQHF. As DNA, the CDR3 is TGTGCCAGAAGCTACGGTGGTTCTTGGCCCCAGCATTTT.

Concerning this clone: A read error may account for a junction end that differs from germline. V gene TRBV11-3 combines with J gene TRBJ2-1; 10 nucleotides line up with TRBD2. Germline V gene data show CDR1 as SGHNT and CDR2 as YENEEA. There are 16 residues in the CDR3. CDR3 amino acids: CASSLYPPTSGPLVIF. The CDR3 DNA reads TGTGCCAGCAGCTTATACCCCCCGACTAGCGGGCCACTGGTAATCTTC.

The V and J genes are TRBV7-2 and TRBJ1-2; D is possibly TRBD1 (5 bases). This CDR3 has 14 amino acids. CDR1 is SGHTA and CDR2 is FQGNSA in the germline V gene. The V and J ends lost 5 bases and 8 bases respectively, with 18 bases between them. The CDR3 loop is CASSPPVGGGGYTF. DNA of the CDR3: TGTGCCAGCAGCCCCCCGGTTGGGGGAGGGGGCTACACCTTC.

The chain employs TRBV7-2 and TRBJ2-7; 10 nucleotides agree with TRBD2. The CDR3 is made up of 17 amino acids. The junction had 11 bases not matched to a gene; V was cut back by 3 bases and J by 3 bases. CDR1 SGHTA and CDR2 FQGNSA come from the germline V gene. In DNA form, the CDR3 reads TGTGCCAGCAGCTTTACCAAACTAGCGGGACCCGACTACGAGCAGTACTTC. This encodes CASSFTKLAGPDYEQYF.

The V call is TRBV14, the J call TRBJ1-2, with D possibly TRBD1 on 5 matching bases. V was shortened by 0 bases and J by 2 bases, with 13 bases between the two germline ends. CDR3 length equals 16 residues. Germline V gene data show CDR1 as SGHDN and CDR2 as FVKESK. CDR3 sequence (DNA): TGTGCCAGCAGCCAAGATCTGCAGGCAGGGAACTATGGCTACACCTTC. This sequence encodes CASSQDLQAGNYGYTF.

This chain links TRBV6-2 or TRBV6-3 with TRBJ1-5, with a possible D match to TRBD1 (5 bases). Trimming took off 0 bases at V and 9 bases at J, with 6 bases between the two ends. Germline lookup yields CDR1 MNHEY and CDR2 SVGEGT. The CDR3 contains 12 residues. The CDR3: CASSYSGGPQHF. CDR3 nucleotides: TGTGCCAGCAGTTACTCCGGGGGGCCCCAGCATTTT.

The CDR3: CASSYTGGYSNQPQHF. DNA of the CDR3: TGTGCCAGCAGTTATACAGGGGGGTATAGCAATCAGCCCCAGCATTTT. This chain connects TRBV28 to TRBJ1-5, with 8 nucleotides matching TRBD1. This CDR3 region has 16 residues. Trimming cost V 4 bases and J 0 bases; bases outside gene matches: 5. Germline V gene lookup returns CDR1 MDHEN and CDR2 SYDVKM.

The chain is built from TRBV7-3 and TRBJ2-1; D gene uncertain. CDR3 length equals 16 residues. Germline V gene sequence: CDR1 SGHTA, CDR2 FQGTGA. Trimming pared 5 bases from V and 0 bases from J, leaving 14 bases between. The CDR3 protein is CASSPLLLSSYNEQFF. The CDR3 DNA reads TGTGCCAGCAGCCCCCTCTTACTTAGCTCCTACAATGAGCAGTTCTTC.

The V call is TRBV19, the J call TRBJ2-5, with D possibly matching TRBD2 (5 bases). Germline CDR1 reads LNHDA; CDR2 reads SQIVND (reference sequence). This CDR3 has 12 residues. Between the trimmed V and J ends, which lost 5 bases and 6 bases, there was a span of 10 bases. Here the CDR3 reads CASSEGSKTQYF. The CDR3 DNA reads as TGTGCCAGTAGTGAGGGTTCGAAGACCCAGTACTTC.

The chain recombines TRBV24-1 with TRBJ1-2; D gene uncertain. With 3 bases removed from V and 4 bases from J, the gap between germline ends came to 2 bases. The CDR3 extends over 11 amino acids. In germline, CDR1 is KGHDR, CDR2 SFDVKD. The chain's CDR3 is CATSDLYGYTF. In nucleotides, the CDR3 is TGTGCCACCAGTGATCTCTATGGCTACACCTTC.

The gene calls are TRBV30 and TRBJ1-2, with D possibly matching TRBD1 (5 bases). This CDR3 contains 13 residues. The germline CDR1 and CDR2 sequences are GTSNPN and SVGIG (reference sequence). Trimming took 1 base from V and 8 from J, leaving 14 bases between them. The CDR3 protein is CAWSASQGYGYTF. The CDR3 region has the DNA TGTGCCTGGAGTGCGTCCCAGGGTTACGGCTACACCTTC.

This clone showed up just once. The chain carries TRBV7-2 and TRBJ2-3; 9 positions agree with TRBD2. Unmatched junction bases numbered 11, after V lost 3 bases and J lost 10 bases. This CDR3 comprises 15 residues. Germline V CDR1 and CDR2: SGHTA, FQGNSA. As DNA, the CDR3 is TGTGCCAGCAGCTTTGGGACTAGCACAAAGCCGGCGCAGTATTTT. It encodes CASSFGTSTKPAQYF.

This chain connects TRBV24-1 to TRBJ2-1; the match to TRBD2 covers 14 bases. The CDR3 loop spans 18 amino acids. CDR1 and CDR2 (germline): KGHDR, SFDVKD. J gave up 7 bases and V 6 bases, and 13 bases lay outside the gene matches. As DNA, the CDR3 is TGTGCCACCAGTCAAGGGCTGACTAGCGGGAGGGCCTTGAATGAGCAGTTCTTC. Translating gives CATSQGLTSGRALNEQFF.

A single count supports this clone. The chain combines TRBV5-4 with TRBJ2-3, with D perhaps TRBD2 (6 bases). The CDR3 is made up of 15 amino acids. In germline, CDR1 is SGHNT, CDR2 YYREEE (reference sequence). The V and J ends lost 4 bases and 0 bases respectively, with 12 bases between them. As DNA, the CDR3 is TGTGCCAGCAGCCCATCCGGGACTAGCACAGATACGCAGTATTTT. Its protein product is CASSPSGTSTDTQYF.

V gene TRBV11-2 combines with J gene TRBJ1-4, with 9 bases fitting TRBD1. The CDR3 sequence is 16 residues long. V trimming: 5 bases; J trimming: 8 bases; junction bases outside the gene matches: 12. In germline, CDR1 is SGHAT, CDR2 FQNNGV. The CDR3 region is CASSPTGDREGEKLFF. CDR3 coding DNA: TGTGCCAGCAGCCCGACGGGGGACAGGGAAGGAGAAAAACTGTTTTTT.

The V call is TRBV28, the J call TRBJ1-1, with a weak D call TRBD1 (5 bases). The V gene's germline CDR1 is MDHEN and CDR2 SYDVKM. V lost 5 bases and J 0 bases, leaving 13 bases between the germline ends. This CDR3 is 15 amino acids long. The CDR3 here is CASSPPTDLNTEAFF. The CDR3 coding sequence is TGTGCCAGCAGTCCCCCGACAGACCTGAACACTGAAGCTTTCTTT.

The rearrangement joins TRBV18 to TRBJ2-1; D possibly corresponds to TRBD1 (5 bases). This CDR3 comprises 15 residues. Germline-derived CDR1 and CDR2 are KGHSH and LQKENI. The V end was cut by 3 bases, the J end by 6 bases, with 15 bases between. CDR3 protein: CASSPSAGQFNEQFF. CDR3 nucleotides: TGTGCCAGCTCACCTTCGGCAGGACAATTCAATGAGCAGTTCTTC. The complete variable domain, with remaining parts taken from reference TRBV18 and TRBJ2-1, reads NAGVMQNPRHLVRRRGQEARLRCSPMKGHSHVYWYRQLPEEGLKFMVYLQKENIIDESGMPKERFSAEFPKEGPSILRIQQVVRGDSAAYFCASSPSAGQFNEQFFGPGTRLTVL.

The gene calls are TRBV28 and TRBJ2-7; D possibly corresponds to TRBD2 (5 bases). V was shortened by 4 bases and J by 2 bases, with 12 bases between the two germline ends. CDR1 is MDHEN, CDR2 SYDVKM, per germline. The CDR3 loop spans 14 amino acids. CDR3 DNA sequence: TGTGCCAGCAGTTCCCTCGACGGGACCTACGAGCAGTACTTC. It yields the protein CASSSLDGTYEQYF. Using reference TRBV28 and TRBJ2-7 for the parts outside the CDR3, the full variable domain is DVKVTQSSRYLVKRTGEKVFLECVQDMDHENMFWYRQDPGLGLRLIYFSYDVKMKEKGDIPEGYSVSREKKERFSLILESASTNQTSMYLCASSSLDGTYEQYFGPGTRLTVT.